This T cell receptor (beta chain) was recovered during a study of human T cells and chemical hapten exposure. Each CDR3 protein gets one entry after TCRdb re-called the RACE reads with MiXCR. This sample has roughly 80,000 distinct CDR3 sequences, with 9.5% to 12% found just once. Stated time point: patch test 1, 2 weeks after DPC sensitization. Treatment indicated: therapeutic diphenylcyclopropenone sensitization with weekly scalp DPC. The ends were cut back, 6 bases at V and 7 bases at J, with 22 bases in the middle. Per germline, CDR1 MDHEN and CDR2 SYDVKM. The CDR3 loop spans 15 amino acids. This clonotype was seen a few times.

The sequencing used whole blood, collected in connection with sensitization to the hapten diphenylcyclopropenone (DPC). V gene TRBV28 combines with J gene TRBJ2-7; D tentatively reads TRBD1 or TRBD2 (6 bases each). This sequence originates from a woman in her forties or fifties with alopecia areata. Some clones in this sample may be carry-over from other donors' samples. CDR3 residues: CASSPPRVGGVEQYF. CDR3 in DNA: TGTGCCAGCAGCCCCCCCCGGGTGGGGGGCGTGGAGCAGTACTTC. The entire variable domain, with the rest obtained from reference TRBV28 and TRBJ2-7, is as follows: DVKVTQSSRYLVKRTGEKVFLECVQDMDHENMFWYRQDPGLGLRLIYFSYDVKMKEKGDIPEGYSVSREKKERFSLILESASTNQTSMYLCASSPPRVGGVEQYFGPGTRLTVT.